What follows is one TCR beta chain and its context. Assay used: immunoSEQ multiplex PCR; TCRdb lists only in-frame clones, some missing. The sample lists 400,000 to 450,000 clones, more than 80% occurring once. The data originate from a study of control samples from healthy donors and cancer patients. Germline V gene lookup returns CDR1 SGHRS and CDR2 YFSETQ. Trimming took off 3 bases at V and 2 bases at J, with 5 bases between the two ends. CDR3 length: 13 residues. The clonotype was recovered from a middle-aged man with head and neck cancer. Input material: PBMCs. The rearrangement links TRBV5-1 to TRBJ2-2; D gene uncertain. DNA of the CDR3: TGCGCCAGCAGCTCGGGTAACACCGGGGAGCTGTTTTTT. Translated, it gives CASSSGNTGELFF.